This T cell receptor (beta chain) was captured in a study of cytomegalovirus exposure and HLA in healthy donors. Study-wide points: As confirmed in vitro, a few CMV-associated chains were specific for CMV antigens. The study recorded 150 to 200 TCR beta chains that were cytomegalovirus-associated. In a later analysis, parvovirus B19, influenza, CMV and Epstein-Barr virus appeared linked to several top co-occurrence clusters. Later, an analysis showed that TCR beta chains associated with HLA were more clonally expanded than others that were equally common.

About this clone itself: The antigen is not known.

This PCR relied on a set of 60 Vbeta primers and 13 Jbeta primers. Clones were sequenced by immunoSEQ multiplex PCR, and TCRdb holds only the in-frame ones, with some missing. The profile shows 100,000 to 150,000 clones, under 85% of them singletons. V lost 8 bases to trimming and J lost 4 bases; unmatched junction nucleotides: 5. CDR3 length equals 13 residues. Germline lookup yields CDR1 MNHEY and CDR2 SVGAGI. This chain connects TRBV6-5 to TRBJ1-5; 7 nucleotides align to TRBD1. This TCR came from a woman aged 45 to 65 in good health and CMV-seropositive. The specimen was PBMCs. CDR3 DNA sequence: TGTGCCAGCGGTACAGGGGCTAATCAGCCCCAGCATTTT. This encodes CASGTGANQPQHF.